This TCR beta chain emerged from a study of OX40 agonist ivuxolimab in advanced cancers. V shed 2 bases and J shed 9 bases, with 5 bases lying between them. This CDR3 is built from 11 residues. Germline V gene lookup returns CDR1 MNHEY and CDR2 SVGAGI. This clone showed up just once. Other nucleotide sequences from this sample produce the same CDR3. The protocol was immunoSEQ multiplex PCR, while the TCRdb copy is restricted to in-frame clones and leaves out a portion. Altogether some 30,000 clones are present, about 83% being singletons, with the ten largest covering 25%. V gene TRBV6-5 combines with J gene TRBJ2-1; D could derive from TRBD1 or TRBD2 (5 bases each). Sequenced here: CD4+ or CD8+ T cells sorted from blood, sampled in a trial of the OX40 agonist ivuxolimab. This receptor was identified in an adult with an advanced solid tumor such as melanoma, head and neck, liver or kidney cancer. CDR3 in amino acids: CASSYGGEQFF. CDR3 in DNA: TGTGCCAGCAGTTACGGGGGTGAGCAGTTCTTC.